The 22 T cell receptor beta chains given below trace back to one sample, sequenced in a study of T cell responses to AZD1222 COVID-19 vaccine. Libraries were prepared by immunoSEQ multiplex PCR; TCRdb keeps only in-frame clonotypes and omits some of them. Here the sample spans 130,000 to 150,000 clones, roughly nine tenths being singletons. Source: peripheral blood, taken on day 0 of AZD1222 vaccination. These receptors originate from an adult in good health.

This clone has a handful of counts. The chain joins TRBV30 to TRBJ1-1; 7 bases are shared with TRBD1. CDR3 length: 14 amino acids. CDR1 is GTSNPN, CDR2 SVGIG, per germline (reference sequence). The V segment lost 2 bases and the J segment 3 bases; nucleotides outside the gene matches: 6. CDR3 residues: CAWSTQQGYTEAFF. Here the CDR3 DNA reads TGTGCCTGGAGTACCCAACAGGGGTACACTGAAGCTTTCTTT.

This chain joins TRBV2 and TRBJ1-5; TRBD1 matches 7 bases. The CDR3 loop spans 15 amino acids. Germline assignment: CDR1 SNHLY and CDR2 FYNNEI. With 7 bases clipped from V and 7 bases from J, the junction kept 13 bases outside the gene matches. The CDR3 loop reads CASKRGGRTLQPQHF. In DNA form, the CDR3 reads TGTGCCAGCAAGAGAGGGGGCCGGACCTTACAGCCCCAGCATTTT.

The chain recombines TRBV9 with TRBJ2-3, with a tentative D call TRBD2 (6 bases). With 2 bases removed from V and 4 bases from J, the gap between germline ends came to 11 bases. This CDR3 comprises 14 residues. In germline, CDR1 is SGDLS, CDR2 YYNGEE. CDR3 in amino acids: CASSVRLGADTQYF. For the CDR3, the DNA is TGTGCCAGCAGCGTCAGACTAGGGGCAGATACGCAGTATTTT.

J is TRBJ1-5 and V is TRBV19; no clear D. V was clipped by 1 base and J by 5 bases, with 12 bases between them. Germline CDR1 and CDR2: LNHDA and SQIVND (reference sequence). The CDR3 sequence is 15 residues long. In DNA, the CDR3 is TGTGCCAGTAGTATAGTAGCGACAACTCATCAGCCCCAGCATTTT. This codes for CASSIVATTHQPQHF.

The chain is built from TRBV29-1 and TRBJ2-1; D is possibly TRBD1 or TRBD2 (6 bases each). The CDR3 consists of 15 residues. Germline assignment: CDR1 SQVTM and CDR2 ANQGSEA. V was shortened by 4 bases and J by 0 bases, with 13 bases between the two germline ends. CDR3 DNA: TGCAGCGTTGGGGGGGACACGAGCTCCTACAATGAGCAGTTCTTC. This sequence encodes CSVGGDTSSYNEQFF.

The chain employs TRBV7-9 and TRBJ1-5, with 11 bases aligning to TRBD1. The CDR3 is 18 amino acids. V was clipped by 5 bases and J by 4 bases; unmatched bases: 13. The germline CDR1 and CDR2 sequences are SEHNR and FQNEAQ (reference sequence). The CDR3 coding sequence is TGTGCCAGCAGCGCCGGGACAGGGGGAATAGCAGGTAATCAGCCCCAGCATTTT. It encodes CASSAGTGGIAGNQPQHF.

The chain joins TRBV10-3 to TRBJ2-3; 7 bases are a match to TRBD1. The germline gives CDR1 ENHRY, CDR2 SYGVKD. This CDR3 has 14 residues. V was clipped by 8 bases and J by 4 bases; unmatched bases: 9. Here the CDR3 DNA reads TGTGCCATCTGTCAAGGGGGCGATTCAGATACGCAGTATTTT. Translated: CAICQGGDSDTQYF.

This sequence joins TRBV24-1 and TRBJ1-2, with 8 bases that match TRBD1. This CDR3 is built from 13 residues. Trimming at V came to 5 bases and at J to 8 bases, leaving 6 bases not matched to a gene. Per germline, CDR1 KGHDR and CDR2 SFDVKD. CDR3 bases: TGTGCCACCAGTGGGACAGGGATGAGGGGCTACACCTTC. It translates to CATSGTGMRGYTF.

This chain joins TRBV11-3 and TRBJ2-1, with 10 positions matching TRBD2. The CDR3 has 14 amino acids. Germline V lookup: CDR1 SGHNT, CDR2 YENEEA. The ends lost 5 bases at V and 7 bases at J; junction bases unmatched: 5. CDR3 residues: CASSLAGDWNEQFF. For the CDR3, the DNA is TGTGCCAGCAGCCTAGCGGGAGACTGGAATGAGCAGTTCTTC.

The CDR3 here is CASSLMASPAPYEQYF. The CDR3 nucleotides read TGTGCCAGCAGCTTAATGGCGTCGCCGGCTCCCTACGAGCAGTACTTC. The V gene is TRBV7-2, the J gene TRBJ2-7; D remains ambiguous. The V end was cut by 2 bases, the J end by 2 bases, with 16 bases between. CDR3 length: 16 amino acids. Per germline, CDR1 SGHTA and CDR2 FQGNSA. Full variable domain (remainder filled in from reference TRBV7-2 and TRBJ2-7): GAGVSQSPSNKVTEKGKDVELRCDPISGHTALYWYRQSLGQGLEFLIYFQGNSAPDKSGLPSDRFSAERTGGSVSTLTIQRTQQEDSAVYLCASSLMASPAPYEQYFGPGTRLTVT.

The V and J genes are TRBV7-2 and TRBJ1-4; D is unresolved. Germline loops: CDR1 SGHTA, CDR2 FQGNSA. Trimming cost V 5 bases and J 4 bases, with 11 bases left between them. CDR3 length: 14 residues. CDR3 nucleotides: TGTGCCAGCAGCCCTGGAGTGAATAATGAAAAACTGTTTTTT. Translated, it gives CASSPGVNNEKLFF. The full variable domain, completed using reference TRBV7-2 and TRBJ1-4, is GAGVSQSPSNKVTEKGKDVELRCDPISGHTALYWYRQSLGQGLEFLIYFQGNSAPDKSGLPSDRFSAERTGGSVSTLTIQRTQQEDSAVYLCASSPGVNNEKLFFGSGTQLSVL.

This chain joins TRBV5-1 and TRBJ2-3, with 14 positions matching TRBD2. CDR3 length equals 15 residues. Germline V gene data show CDR1 as SGHRS and CDR2 as YFSETQ. V gave up 4 bases and J gave up 5 bases; unmatched junction bases: 3. CDR3 DNA: TGCGCCAGCAGCCGGGGACTAGCGGGAGAAGATACGCAGTATTTT. This translates into CASSRGLAGEDTQYF.

The V and J genes are TRBV28 and TRBJ1-2; maybe TRBD1 (5 bases). This CDR3 region has 14 residues. In germline, CDR1 is MDHEN, CDR2 SYDVKM. V lost 7 bases and J lost 5, with 17 bases in between. CDR3 coding DNA: TGTGCCAGCACCATGGGGCGCAAATCTTATGGCTACACCTTC. This gives the protein CASTMGRKSYGYTF.

V usage is TRBV28 and J usage is TRBJ1-3; no clear D. Per the germline V gene, CDR1 is MDHEN and CDR2 is SYDVKM. The V end was cut by 6 bases, the J end by 4 bases, with 16 bases between. The CDR3 extends over 15 amino acids. CDR3 nucleotides: TGTGCCAGCAGCAGAAGGGAGGGCATCGGAAACACCATATATTTT. Its protein is CASSRREGIGNTIYF.

The chain carries TRBV5-1 and TRBJ2-1; D could derive from TRBD1 or TRBD2 (5 bases each). The V end lost 4 bases, the J end lost 5 bases, and 13 bases lay between the germline ends. Germline loops: CDR1 SGHRS, CDR2 YFSETQ. This CDR3 is built from 14 residues. The DNA for the CDR3 is TGCGCCAGCAGCAGGGACCGCTTTGACAATGAGCAGTTCTTC. It translates to CASSRDRFDNEQFF. The full variable domain, completed using reference TRBV5-1 and TRBJ2-1, is KAGVTQTPRYLIKTRGQQVTLSCSPISGHRSVSWYQQTPGQGLQFLFEYFSETQRNKGNFPGRFSGRQFSNSRSEMNVSTLELGDSALYLCASSRDRFDNEQFFGPGTRLTVL.

The chain combines TRBV11-3 with TRBJ2-2, with 9 positions matching TRBD2. V shed 1 base, J shed 2 bases, and the junction held 11 bases outside the gene matches. The CDR3 extends over 19 amino acids. From germline, CDR1 is SGHNT and CDR2 YENEEA. CDR3 protein: CASSLVFGTSGSNTGELFF. The CDR3 DNA is TGTGCCAGCAGCTTAGTTTTTGGCACTAGCGGGTCTAACACCGGGGAGCTGTTTTTT.

The chain combines TRBV18 with TRBJ1-2, with a weak D call TRBD1 (6 bases). Germline CDR1 reads KGHSH; CDR2 reads LQKENI. The V end lost 4 bases, the J end lost 3 bases, and 15 bases lay between the germline ends. The CDR3 totals 15 residues. CDR3 sequence (DNA): TGTGCCAGCTCACGACCCGCCGGGGGCGACTATGGCTACACCTTC. This sequence encodes CASSRPAGGDYGYTF.

This rearrangement joins TRBV14 to TRBJ1-3; maybe TRBD1 (5 bases). Trimming pared 5 bases from V and 4 bases from J, leaving 15 bases between. Germline V CDR1 and CDR2: SGHDN, FVKESK. The CDR3 length is 15 residues. This chain's CDR3 is CASSYSGGSGNTIYF. DNA for the CDR3: TGTGCCAGCAGCTATTCGGGGGGATCCGGAAACACCATATATTTT. The whole variable domain, filled in from reference TRBV14 and TRBJ1-3, reads EAGVTQFPSHSVIEKGQTVTLRCDPISGHDNLYWYRRVMGKEIKFLLHFVKESKQDESGMPNNRFLAERTGGTYSTLKVQPAELEDSGVYFCASSYSGGSGNTIYFGEGSWLTVV.

In its sample, this clone was seen a few times. The chain recombines TRBV27 with TRBJ2-1; the D gene is possibly TRBD2 (6 bases). Looked up from germline, CDR1 is MNHEY and CDR2 is SMNVEV (reference sequence). V was pared by 5 bases and J by 15 bases, with 17 bases between. This CDR3 comprises 12 residues. This CDR3 reads CASSREPSRWFF. The CDR3 DNA follows: TGTGCCAGCAGTCGGGAGCCCTCCCGGTGGTTCTTC.

This chain connects TRBV24-1 to TRBJ2-3; D could derive from TRBD1 or TRBD2 (5 bases each). This CDR3 contains 15 residues. Trimming pared 5 bases from V and 1 base from J, leaving 12 bases between. Germline lookup yields CDR1 KGHDR and CDR2 SFDVKD. For the CDR3, the DNA is TGTGCCACCAGTGGGACCGGGACGGGCACAGATACGCAGTATTTT. Its translation: CATSGTGTGTDTQYF.

A word on this clone: At one boundary the junction diverges from the germline segment, which might be a read error. The chain is built from TRBV30 and TRBJ1-3; a weak D match, TRBD1 (6 bases). The CDR3 runs to 11 residues. Germline values: CDR1 GTSNPN, CDR2 SVGIG (reference sequence). The CDR3 nucleotides read TGCAAGGGACACCAGGGAAACACCATATATTTT. Its translation: CKGHQGNTIYF.

The V and J genes are TRBV5-5 and TRBJ2-7, with 12 positions matching TRBD2. CDR1 is SGHKS, CDR2 YYEKEE, per germline (reference sequence). V shed 6 bases and J 2 bases; nucleotides not matched to a gene: 12. CDR3 length equals 17 residues. CDR3 amino acids: CASMRLAGGPSTYEQYF. The CDR3 region has the DNA TGTGCCAGCATGAGGCTAGCGGGAGGGCCGAGCACCTACGAGCAGTACTTC.